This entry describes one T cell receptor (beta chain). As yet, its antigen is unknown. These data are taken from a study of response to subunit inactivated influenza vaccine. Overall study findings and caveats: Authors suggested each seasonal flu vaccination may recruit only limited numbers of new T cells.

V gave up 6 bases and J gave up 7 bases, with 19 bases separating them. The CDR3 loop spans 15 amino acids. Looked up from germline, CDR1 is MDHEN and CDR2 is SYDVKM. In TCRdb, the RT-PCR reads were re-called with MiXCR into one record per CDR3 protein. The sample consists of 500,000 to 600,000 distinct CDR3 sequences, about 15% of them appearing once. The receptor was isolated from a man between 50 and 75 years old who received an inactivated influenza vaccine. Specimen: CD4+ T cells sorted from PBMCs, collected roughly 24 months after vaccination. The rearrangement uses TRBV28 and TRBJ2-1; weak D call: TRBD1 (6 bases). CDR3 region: CASSPTGISGNEQFF. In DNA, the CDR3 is TGTGCCAGCAGCCCAACAGGGATTTCAGGGAATGAGCAGTTCTTC.